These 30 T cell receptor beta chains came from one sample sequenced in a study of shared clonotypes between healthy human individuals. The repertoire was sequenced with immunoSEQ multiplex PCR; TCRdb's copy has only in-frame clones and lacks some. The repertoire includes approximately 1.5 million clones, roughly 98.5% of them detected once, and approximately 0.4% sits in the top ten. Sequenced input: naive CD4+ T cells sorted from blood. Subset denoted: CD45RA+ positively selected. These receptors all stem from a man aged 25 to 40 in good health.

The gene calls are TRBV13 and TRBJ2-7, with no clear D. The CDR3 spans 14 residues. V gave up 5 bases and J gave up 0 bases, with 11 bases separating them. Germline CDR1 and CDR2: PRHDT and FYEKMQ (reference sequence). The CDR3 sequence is CASSRDTFSYEQYF. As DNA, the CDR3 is TGTGCCAGCAGCCGTGACACTTTCTCCTACGAGCAGTACTTC.

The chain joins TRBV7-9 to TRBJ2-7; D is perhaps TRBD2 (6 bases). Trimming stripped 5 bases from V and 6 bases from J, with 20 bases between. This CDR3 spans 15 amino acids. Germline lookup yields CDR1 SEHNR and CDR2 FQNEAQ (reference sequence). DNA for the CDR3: TGTGCCAGCAGCCCACTGTTACCCTTGGGGGGCGAGCAGTACTTC. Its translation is CASSPLLPLGGEQYF.

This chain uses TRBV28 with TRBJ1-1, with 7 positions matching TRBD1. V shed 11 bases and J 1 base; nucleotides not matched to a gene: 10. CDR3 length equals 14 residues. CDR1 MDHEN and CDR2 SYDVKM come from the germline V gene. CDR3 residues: CAGWTGGKNTEAFF. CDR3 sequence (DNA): TGTGCCGGATGGACAGGAGGCAAGAACACTGAAGCTTTCTTT.

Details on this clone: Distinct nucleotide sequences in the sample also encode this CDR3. CDR3 amino acids: CSVGQGYGYTF. CDR3 DNA sequence: TGCAGCGTGGGACAGGGGTATGGCTACACCTTC. The chain links TRBV29-1 to TRBJ1-2; 10 bases align to TRBD1. V lost 6 bases to trimming and J lost 5 bases; unmatched junction nucleotides: 0. CDR3 length: 11 amino acids. In germline, CDR1 is SQVTM, CDR2 ANQGSEA.

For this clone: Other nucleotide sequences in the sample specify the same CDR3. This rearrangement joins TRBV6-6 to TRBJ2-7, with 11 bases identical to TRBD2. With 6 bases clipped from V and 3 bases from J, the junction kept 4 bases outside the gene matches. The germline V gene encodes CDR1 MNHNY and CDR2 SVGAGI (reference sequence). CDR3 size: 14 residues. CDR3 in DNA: TGTGCCAGCAGCCTTACTAGCGGGAGCTACGAGCAGTACTTC. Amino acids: CASSLTSGSYEQYF.

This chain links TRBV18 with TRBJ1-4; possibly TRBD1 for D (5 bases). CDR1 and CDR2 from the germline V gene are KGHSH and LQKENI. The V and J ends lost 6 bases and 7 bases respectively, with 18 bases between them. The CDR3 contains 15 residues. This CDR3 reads CASSSGAGPGEKLFF. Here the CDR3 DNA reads TGTGCCAGCTCCAGCGGGGCGGGGCCCGGTGAAAAACTGTTTTTT.

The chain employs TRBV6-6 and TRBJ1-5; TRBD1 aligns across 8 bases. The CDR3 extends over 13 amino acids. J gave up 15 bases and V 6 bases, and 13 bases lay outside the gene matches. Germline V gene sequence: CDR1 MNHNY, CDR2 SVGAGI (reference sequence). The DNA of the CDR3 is TGTGCCAGCAGCCCTCCGGGACAGGCTCATTCGCATTTT. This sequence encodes CASSPPGQAHSHF.

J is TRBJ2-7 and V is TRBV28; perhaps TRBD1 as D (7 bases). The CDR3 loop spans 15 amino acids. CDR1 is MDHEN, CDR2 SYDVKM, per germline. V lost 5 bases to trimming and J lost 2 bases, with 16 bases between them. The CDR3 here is CASSPVQGGTYEQYF. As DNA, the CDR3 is TGTGCCAGCAGTCCAGTTCAGGGGGGAACCTACGAGCAGTACTTC.

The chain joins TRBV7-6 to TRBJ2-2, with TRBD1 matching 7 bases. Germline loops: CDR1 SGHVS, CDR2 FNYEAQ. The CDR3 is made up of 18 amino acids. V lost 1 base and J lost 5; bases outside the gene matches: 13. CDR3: CASSLGQGVRSRTGELFF. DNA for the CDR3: TGTGCCAGCAGCTTAGGCCAGGGGGTACGTTCACGTACCGGGGAGCTGTTTTTT.

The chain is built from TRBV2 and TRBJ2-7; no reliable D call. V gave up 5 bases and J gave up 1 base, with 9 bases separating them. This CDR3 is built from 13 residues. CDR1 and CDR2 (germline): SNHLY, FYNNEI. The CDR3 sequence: CASSPDGSYEQYF. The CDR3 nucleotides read TGTGCCAGCAGTCCGGACGGGTCCTACGAGCAGTACTTC.

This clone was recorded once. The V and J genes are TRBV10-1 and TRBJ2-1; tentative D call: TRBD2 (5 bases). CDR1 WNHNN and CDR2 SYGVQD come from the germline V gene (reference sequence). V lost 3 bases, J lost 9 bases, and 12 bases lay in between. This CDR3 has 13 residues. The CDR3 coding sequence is TGCGCCAGCAGTGATCTAGCAACTGGTGAGCAGTTCTTC. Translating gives CASSDLATGEQFF.

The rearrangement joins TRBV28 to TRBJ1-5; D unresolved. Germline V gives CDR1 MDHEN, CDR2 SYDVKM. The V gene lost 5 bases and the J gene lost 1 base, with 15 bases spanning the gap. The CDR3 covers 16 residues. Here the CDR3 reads CASSPTLAGSNQPQHF. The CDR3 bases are TGTGCCAGCAGTCCAACTCTAGCCGGGAGCAATCAGCCCCAGCATTTT.

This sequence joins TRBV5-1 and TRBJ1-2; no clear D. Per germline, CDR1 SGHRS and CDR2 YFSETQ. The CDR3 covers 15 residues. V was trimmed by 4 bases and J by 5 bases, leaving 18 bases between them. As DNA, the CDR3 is TGCGCCAGCAGCCTGGGATCTAACCCCCCTTATGGCTACACCTTC. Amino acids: CASSLGSNPPYGYTF.

CDR3 sequence: CASSLGDRVGDEQFF. The CDR3 DNA reads TGTGCCAGCAGCTTGGGCGACAGGGTTGGAGATGAGCAGTTCTTC. The rearrangement joins TRBV5-4 to TRBJ2-1; the match to TRBD1 covers 7 bases. Unmatched junction bases numbered 8, after V lost 0 bases and J lost 8 bases. The CDR3 consists of 15 residues. Germline V gives CDR1 SGHNT, CDR2 YYREEE (reference sequence).

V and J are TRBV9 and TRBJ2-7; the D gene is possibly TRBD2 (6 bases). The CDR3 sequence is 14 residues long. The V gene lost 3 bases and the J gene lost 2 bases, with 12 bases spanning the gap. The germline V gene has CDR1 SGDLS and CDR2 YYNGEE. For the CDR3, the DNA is TGTGCCAGCAGCGCGAGCGGAGGGACCTACGAGCAGTACTTC. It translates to CASSASGGTYEQYF.

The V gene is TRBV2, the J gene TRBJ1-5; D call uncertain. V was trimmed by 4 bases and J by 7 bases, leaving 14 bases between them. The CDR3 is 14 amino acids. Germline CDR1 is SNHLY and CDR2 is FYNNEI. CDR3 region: CASSGEGRGQPQHF. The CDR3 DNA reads TGTGCCAGCAGTGGGGAGGGCAGAGGGCAGCCCCAGCATTTT.

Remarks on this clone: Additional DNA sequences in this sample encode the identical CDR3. The CDR3 reads CASSFPGQGSYEQYF. The CDR3 DNA sequence: TGTGCCAGCAGCTTTCCGGGACAGGGGTCCTACGAGCAGTACTTC. The chain combines TRBV5-4 with TRBJ2-7; 10 positions match TRBD1. Looked up from germline, CDR1 is SGHNT and CDR2 is YYREEE (reference sequence). The CDR3 contains 15 residues. The J segment lost 1 base and the V segment lost 2 bases, leaving 3 bases of the junction unmatched.

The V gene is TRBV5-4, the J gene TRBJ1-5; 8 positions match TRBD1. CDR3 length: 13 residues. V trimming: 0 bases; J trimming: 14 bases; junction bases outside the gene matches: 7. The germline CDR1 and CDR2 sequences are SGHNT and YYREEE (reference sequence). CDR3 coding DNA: TGTGCCAGCAGCTTGGAGGCAGGGGGCTCAAAGCATTTT. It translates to CASSLEAGGSKHF.

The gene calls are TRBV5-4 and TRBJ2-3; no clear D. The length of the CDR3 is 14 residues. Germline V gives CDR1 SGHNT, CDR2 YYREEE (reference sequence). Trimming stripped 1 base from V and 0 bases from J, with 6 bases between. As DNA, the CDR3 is TGTGCCAGCAGCTTGAGTACTAGCACAGATACGCAGTATTTT. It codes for CASSLSTSTDTQYF.

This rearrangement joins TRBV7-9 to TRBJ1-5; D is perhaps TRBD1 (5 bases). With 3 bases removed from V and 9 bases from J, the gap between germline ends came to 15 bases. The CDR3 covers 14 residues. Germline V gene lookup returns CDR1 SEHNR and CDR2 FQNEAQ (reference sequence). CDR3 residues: CASSFEGGDGPQHF. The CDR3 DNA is TGTGCCAGCAGCTTCGAGGGAGGGGACGGGCCCCAGCATTTT. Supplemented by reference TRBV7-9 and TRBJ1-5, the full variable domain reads DTGVSQNPRHKITKRGQNVTFRCDPISEHNRLYWYRQTLGQGPEFLTYFQNEAQLEKSRLLSDRFSAERPKGSFSTLEIQRTEQGDSAMYLCASSFEGGDGPQHFGDGTRLSIL.

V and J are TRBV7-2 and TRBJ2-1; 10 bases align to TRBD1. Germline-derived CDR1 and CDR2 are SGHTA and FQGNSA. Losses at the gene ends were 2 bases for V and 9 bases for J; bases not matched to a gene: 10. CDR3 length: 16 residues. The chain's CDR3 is CASSLPRQGARGEQFF. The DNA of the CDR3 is TGTGCCAGCAGCTTACCCCGACAGGGGGCGCGGGGTGAGCAGTTCTTC.

The CDR3 coding sequence is TGTGCCAGCAGCTTAGCCCAGGGCGGTGTAGATACGCAGTATTTT. As protein: CASSLAQGGVDTQYF. This chain links TRBV11-3 with TRBJ2-3; possible D gene TRBD1, 5 bases. The CDR3 consists of 15 residues. Germline CDR1 reads SGHNT; CDR2 reads YENEEA. Trimming took off 1 base at V and 5 bases at J, with 13 bases between the two ends.

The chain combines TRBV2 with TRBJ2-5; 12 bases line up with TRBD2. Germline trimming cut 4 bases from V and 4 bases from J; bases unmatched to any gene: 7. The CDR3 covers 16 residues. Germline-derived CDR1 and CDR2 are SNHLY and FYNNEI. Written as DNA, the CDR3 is TGTGCCAGCAGTGCCCGACTAGCGGGAGTAGGAGAGACCCAGTACTTC. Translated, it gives CASSARLAGVGETQYF.

Written as DNA, the CDR3 is TGCAGTGCTATAGGGGGAAGGCTTCAGTACTTC. Translating it yields CSAIGGRLQYF. The gene calls are TRBV20-1 and TRBJ2-5, with a possible D match to TRBD1 (6 bases). There are 11 residues in the CDR3. Germline values: CDR1 DFQATT, CDR2 SNEGSKA (reference sequence). Trimming pared 4 bases from V and 11 bases from J, leaving 14 bases between.

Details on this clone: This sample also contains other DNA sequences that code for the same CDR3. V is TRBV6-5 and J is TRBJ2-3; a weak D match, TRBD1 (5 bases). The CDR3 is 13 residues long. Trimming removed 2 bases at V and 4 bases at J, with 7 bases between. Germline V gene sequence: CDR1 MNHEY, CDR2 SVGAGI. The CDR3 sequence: CASSYIGADTQYF. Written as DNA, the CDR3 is TGTGCCAGCAGTTACATAGGGGCAGATACGCAGTATTTT.

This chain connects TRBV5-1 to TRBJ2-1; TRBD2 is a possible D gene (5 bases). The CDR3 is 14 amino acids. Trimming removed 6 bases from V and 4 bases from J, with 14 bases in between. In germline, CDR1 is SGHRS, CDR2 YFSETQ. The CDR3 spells CASTPDGEYNEQFF. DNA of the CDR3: TGCGCCAGCACCCCGGACGGGGAATACAATGAGCAGTTCTTC.

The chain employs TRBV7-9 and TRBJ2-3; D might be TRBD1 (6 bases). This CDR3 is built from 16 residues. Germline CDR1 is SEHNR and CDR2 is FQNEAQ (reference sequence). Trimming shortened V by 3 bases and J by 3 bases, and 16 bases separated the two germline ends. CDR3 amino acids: CASSFTGTTPTDTQYF. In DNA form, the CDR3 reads TGTGCCAGCAGCTTCACCGGGACAACTCCAACAGATACGCAGTATTTT. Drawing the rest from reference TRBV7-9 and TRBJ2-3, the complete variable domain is DTGVSQNPRHKITKRGQNVTFRCDPISEHNRLYWYRQTLGQGPEFLTYFQNEAQLEKSRLLSDRFSAERPKGSFSTLEIQRTEQGDSAMYLCASSFTGTTPTDTQYFGPGTRLTVL.

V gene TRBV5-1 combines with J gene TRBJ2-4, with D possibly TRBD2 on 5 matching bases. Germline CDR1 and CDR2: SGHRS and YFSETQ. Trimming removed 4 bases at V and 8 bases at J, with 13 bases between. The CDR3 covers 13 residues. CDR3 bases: TGCGCCAGCAGCGGAGAGGGATGGGACATTCAGTACTTC. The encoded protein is CASSGEGWDIQYF.

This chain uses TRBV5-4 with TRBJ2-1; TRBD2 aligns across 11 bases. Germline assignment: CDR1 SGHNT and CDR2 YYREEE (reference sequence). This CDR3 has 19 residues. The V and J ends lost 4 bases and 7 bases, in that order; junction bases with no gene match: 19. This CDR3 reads CASSPTGPLLAGEGNEQFF. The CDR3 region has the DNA TGTGCCAGCAGCCCGACGGGCCCCCTACTAGCGGGAGAGGGGAATGAGCAGTTCTTC.

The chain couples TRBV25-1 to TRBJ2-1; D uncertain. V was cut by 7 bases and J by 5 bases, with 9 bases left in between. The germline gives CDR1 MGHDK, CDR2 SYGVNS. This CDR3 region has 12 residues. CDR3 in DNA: TGTGCCAGCACCGACCAACACAATGAGCAGTTCTTC. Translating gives CASTDQHNEQFF.